The rows below give T cell receptor beta chains drawn from one sample of a study of OX40 agonist ivuxolimab in advanced cancers. Produced via immunoSEQ multiplex PCR; TCRdb's table is partial and in-frame only. The sample has tens of thousands of clones; approximately 90% are singletons. The sequenced sample was CD4+ or CD8+ T cells sorted from blood, obtained in a trial of the OX40 agonist ivuxolimab. Receptors originate from an adult with an advanced solid tumor such as melanoma, head and neck, liver or kidney cancer. The CDR3 runs from the conserved cysteine through the conserved F or W. The order of the fields is CDR3 protein, CDR3 DNA, V gene, clone size, D gene, J gene. D genes are given only for firm matches. Only some rows state a clone size, as once, few, many or a class for expanded clones.

CDR3 protein: CAIALGLLGTDTQYF
CDR3 DNA: TGTGCCATAGCGTTGGGCCTTCTTGGCACAGATACGCAGTATTTT
V gene: TRBV10-3
clone size: NA
D gene: NA
J gene: TRBJ2-3

CDR3 protein: CASSLGGRSSGDTQYF
CDR3 DNA: TGCGCCAGCAGCTTGGGGGGTCGTTCGAGTGGAGATACGCAGTATTTT
V gene: TRBV5-1
clone size: NA
D gene: NA
J gene: TRBJ2-3

CDR3 protein: CAIRREGTLDNEQFF
CDR3 DNA: TGTGCCATCAGACGTGAAGGGACACTGGACAATGAGCAGTTCTTC
V gene: TRBV10-3
clone size: NA
D gene: NA
J gene: TRBJ2-1

CDR3 protein: CASRTDRVYSPLHF
CDR3 DNA: TGTGCCAGCAGGACGGACAGGGTATATTCACCCCTCCACTTT
V gene: TRBV27
clone size: NA
D gene: TRBD1
J gene: TRBJ1-6

CDR3 protein: CASSLIRDRGPGRETQYF
CDR3 DNA: TGTGCCAGCAGCCTCATCCGAGACAGGGGCCCAGGCAGAGAGACCCAGTACTTC
V gene: TRBV21-1
clone size: NA
D gene: NA
J gene: TRBJ2-5

CDR3 protein: CASRSQGQGASADTQYF
CDR3 DNA: TGTGCCAGTAGATCGCAAGGACAGGGGGCGAGCGCAGATACGCAGTATTTT
V gene: TRBV19
clone size: NA
D gene: TRBD1
J gene: TRBJ2-3

CDR3 protein: CASTFGGTYEQYF
CDR3 DNA: TGTGCCAGCACCTTTGGTGGCACCTACGAGCAGTACTTC
V gene: TRBV5-5
clone size: NA
D gene: NA
J gene: TRBJ2-7

CDR3 protein: CASSLSQWGDTDTQYF
CDR3 DNA: TGTGCCAGCAGCTTATCCCAGTGGGGGGACACAGATACGCAGTATTTT
V gene: TRBV7-3
clone size: NA
D gene: NA
J gene: TRBJ2-3

CDR3 protein: CASSLPTGGEAFF
CDR3 DNA: TGTGCCAGCAGCTTACCCACAGGTGGGGAAGCTTTCTTT
V gene: TRBV7-2
clone size: NA
D gene: NA
J gene: TRBJ1-1

CDR3 protein: CASSLDILNTGELFF
CDR3 DNA: TGTGCCAGCAGCCTAGACATACTGAACACCGGGGAGCTGTTTTTT
V gene: TRBV5-6
clone size: NA
D gene: NA
J gene: TRBJ2-2

CDR3 protein: CANARSGGAAFSTDTQYF
CDR3 DNA: TGCGCCAACGCTCGGAGCGGGGGGGCTGCATTTTCCACAGATACGCAGTATTTT
V gene: TRBV5-1
clone size: NA
D gene: TRBD2
J gene: TRBJ2-3

CDR3 protein: CASIGAGGFYGYTF
CDR3 DNA: TGTGCCAGTATCGGGGCAGGGGGATTCTATGGCTACACCTTC
V gene: TRBV19
clone size: NA
D gene: TRBD1
J gene: TRBJ1-2

CDR3 protein: CASSSPRGGNEQFF
CDR3 DNA: TGTGCCAGCAGTTCCCCCAGGGGGGGGAATGAGCAGTTCTTC
V gene: TRBV11-2
clone size: NA
D gene: NA
J gene: TRBJ2-1

CDR3 protein: CASSLDGGVQETQYF
CDR3 DNA: TGTGCCAGCAGCTTGGATGGTGGGGTGCAAGAGACCCAGTACTTC
V gene: TRBV5-4
clone size: NA
D gene: NA
J gene: TRBJ2-5

CDR3 protein: CASSDGTSENLSYEQYF
CDR3 DNA: TGTGCCAGCAGTGACGGTACATCCGAAAATCTCTCCTACGAGCAGTACTTC
V gene: TRBV6-1
clone size: NA
D gene: NA
J gene: TRBJ2-7

CDR3 protein: CASTRAARQETQYF
CDR3 DNA: TGTGCCAGCACGCGAGCGGCCAGACAAGAGACCCAGTACTTC
V gene: TRBV2
clone size: NA
D gene: NA
J gene: TRBJ2-5

CDR3 protein: CASSLAPTANYGYTF
CDR3 DNA: TGTGCCAGCAGCTTGGCGCCAACAGCTAACTATGGCTACACCTTC
V gene: TRBV5-5
clone size: NA
D gene: NA
J gene: TRBJ1-2

CDR3 protein: CSVARGSRYNEQFF
CDR3 DNA: TGCAGCGTAGCCCGGGGATCACGGTACAATGAGCAGTTCTTC
V gene: TRBV29-1
clone size: NA
D gene: NA
J gene: TRBJ2-1

CDR3 protein: CASNTGGARKQFF
CDR3 DNA: TGTGCCAGCAACACAGGGGGCGCAAGGAAGCAGTTCTTC
V gene: TRBV28
clone size: once
D gene: TRBD1
J gene: TRBJ2-1

CDR3 protein: CASTERRVLRNYGYTF
CDR3 DNA: TGTGCCAGCACCGAAAGGAGGGTCCTGCGAAACTATGGCTACACCTTC
V gene: TRBV6-6
clone size: NA
D gene: NA
J gene: TRBJ1-2

CDR3 protein: CASRKSKTGELFF
CDR3 DNA: TGTGCCAGCAGGAAAAGCAAAACCGGGGAGCTGTTTTTT
V gene: TRBV6-5
clone size: NA
D gene: NA
J gene: TRBJ2-2

CDR3 protein: CASSVSSGRSQETQYF
CDR3 DNA: TGTGCCAGCAGCGTTTCATCGGGACGAAGCCAAGAGACCCAGTACTTC
V gene: TRBV9
clone size: NA
D gene: NA
J gene: TRBJ2-5

CDR3 protein: CASSLDRIDDYPFF
CDR3 DNA: TGTGCCAGCAGCTTAGATCGCATAGACGATTACCCTTTCTTT
V gene: TRBV11-2
clone size: NA
D gene: NA
J gene: TRBJ1-1

CDR3 protein: CAISGRTTGRHTQYF
CDR3 DNA: TGTGCCATCAGTGGGCGAACCACCGGACGCCATACGCAGTATTTT
V gene: TRBV10-3
clone size: once
D gene: NA
J gene: TRBJ2-3

CDR3 protein: CASISRGTDTQYF
CDR3 DNA: TGTGCCAGTATCAGTCGAGGCACAGATACGCAGTATTTT
V gene: TRBV19
clone size: NA
D gene: NA
J gene: TRBJ2-3

CDR3 protein: CASSPGAATDTQYF
CDR3 DNA: TGTGCCAGCAGCCCCGGGGCAGCCACAGATACGCAGTATTTT
V gene: TRBV6-1
clone size: NA
D gene: NA
J gene: TRBJ2-3

CDR3 protein: CAISERGSSSNQPQHF
CDR3 DNA: TGTGCCATCAGTGAAAGGGGCAGTTCGAGCAATCAGCCCCAGCATTTT
V gene: TRBV10-3
clone size: once
D gene: NA
J gene: TRBJ1-5

CDR3 protein: CASSPEFMNTEAFF
CDR3 DNA: TGTGCCAGCTCACCGGAATTCATGAACACTGAAGCTTTCTTT
V gene: TRBV18
clone size: NA
D gene: NA
J gene: TRBJ1-1

CDR3 protein: CASSSSRLRNRYNTEAFF
CDR3 DNA: TGTGCCAGCAGCTCCTCTCGACTGCGAAATCGGTATAACACTGAAGCTTTCTTT
V gene: TRBV7-2
clone size: once
D gene: NA
J gene: TRBJ1-1

CDR3 protein: CASSIGRTNTEAFF
CDR3 DNA: TGTGCCAGCAGCATCGGCAGGACGAACACTGAAGCTTTCTTT
V gene: TRBV4-2
clone size: NA
D gene: NA
J gene: TRBJ1-1

CDR3 protein: CASSSGRGAGNTIYF
CDR3 DNA: TGTGCCAGCAGCTCCGGCAGGGGGGCTGGAAACACCATATATTTT
V gene: TRBV5-4
clone size: NA
D gene: TRBD1
J gene: TRBJ1-3

CDR3 protein: CSVVQNEKLFF
CDR3 DNA: TGCAGCGTGGTACAGAATGAAAAACTGTTTTTT
V gene: TRBV29-1
clone size: NA
D gene: NA
J gene: TRBJ1-4

CDR3 protein: CASYPWGTGVNEKLFF
CDR3 DNA: TGTGCCAGCTATCCATGGGGGACCGGGGTTAATGAAAAACTGTTTTTT
V gene: TRBV28
clone size: NA
D gene: NA
J gene: TRBJ1-4

CDR3 protein: CASSSTGNTEAFF
CDR3 DNA: TGTGCCAGCAGCTCCACAGGGAACACTGAAGCTTTCTTT
V gene: TRBV7-3
clone size: NA
D gene: NA
J gene: TRBJ1-1

CDR3 protein: CASSLGVGTGEQHF
CDR3 DNA: TGTGCCAGCAGCTTAGGGGTTGGGACAGGGGAACAGCATTTT
V gene: TRBV7-2
clone size: once
D gene: TRBD1
J gene: TRBJ1-5

CDR3 protein: CASSQASEGYGYTF
CDR3 DNA: TGTGCCAGCAGCCAAGCATCAGAGGGCTATGGCTACACCTTC
V gene: TRBV14
clone size: NA
D gene: NA
J gene: TRBJ1-2

CDR3 protein: CASSSILTGTYF
CDR3 DNA: TGCGCCAGCAGCTCCATCCTTACAGGAACATATTTT
V gene: TRBV4-1
clone size: NA
D gene: NA
J gene: TRBJ1-3

CDR3 protein: CASSLQRGGFETQYF
CDR3 DNA: TGTGCCAGCAGCTTGCAGCGGGGGGGCTTCGAGACCCAGTACTTC
V gene: TRBV5-4
clone size: once
D gene: TRBD2
J gene: TRBJ2-5

CDR3 protein: CASSSFSGGPEETQYF
CDR3 DNA: TGTGCCAGCAGCTCCTTTAGTGGGGGGCCTGAAGAGACCCAGTACTTC
V gene: TRBV11-2
clone size: once
D gene: NA
J gene: TRBJ2-5

CDR3 protein: CASSPRLGGGAIDTQYF
CDR3 DNA: TGTGCCAGCAGCCCCAGACTAGGTGGGGGGGCAATAGATACGCAGTATTTT
V gene: TRBV7-3
clone size: once
D gene: NA
J gene: TRBJ2-3

CDR3 protein: CASNPRGQGQSPLHF
CDR3 DNA: TGTGCCAGCAACCCGAGAGGGCAGGGGCAATCACCCCTCCACTTT
V gene: TRBV7-2
clone size: once
D gene: NA
J gene: TRBJ1-6

CDR3 protein: CASSSGTGSHQPQHF
CDR3 DNA: TGTGCCAGCAGCTCCGGTACAGGATCCCATCAGCCCCAGCATTTT
V gene: TRBV7-2
clone size: NA
D gene: NA
J gene: TRBJ1-5

CDR3 protein: CATSRDPTVSYEQYF
CDR3 DNA: TGTGCCACCAGCAGAGATCCAACGGTTTCCTACGAGCAGTACTTC
V gene: TRBV15
clone size: NA
D gene: NA
J gene: TRBJ2-7